A selection of T cell receptor beta chains follows, all from one sample in a study of blood T cell repertoires in COVID-19. Measured with immunoSEQ multiplex PCR; TCRdb has only the in-frame clones, and not every one. The top ten hold about 1.2% of the sample, which has about 170,000 clones, approximately 85% seen once. Sequenced: peripheral blood. These receptors came from a man between 60 and 75 years old who had recovered from COVID-19. The CDR3 runs from the conserved cysteine through the conserved F or W. The D gene is left open where the match is weak. Size is stated for part of the rows, as once, few or many counts, or as a class when the clone is expanded.

J: TRBJ2-2; V: TRBV5-1; D: .; size: once; CDR3: CASSLGTASGELFF; DNA: TGCGCCAGCAGCTTGGGGACTGCAAGCGGGGAGCTGTTTTTT
J: TRBJ1-1; V: TRBV5-1; D: .; size: .; CDR3: CASSSQGNSEAFF; DNA: TGCGCCAGCAGCTCCCAGGGGAATTCTGAAGCTTTCTTT
J: TRBJ2-7; V: TRBV27; D: .; size: .; CDR3: CASSVTGPSYEQYF; DNA: TGTGCCAGCAGCGTCACAGGGCCGTCCTACGAGCAGTACTTC
J: TRBJ2-1; V: TRBV27; D: TRBD2; size: once; CDR3: CASSLSMWAGGGEQFF; DNA: TGTGCCAGCAGTTTATCGATGTGGGCGGGGGGAGGAGAGCAGTTCTTC
J: TRBJ2-2; V: TRBV10-3; D: TRBD1; size: .; CDR3: CAIRTGTGGQGGNTGELFF; DNA: TGTGCCATCAGAACCGGGACAGGTGGCCAGGGGGGCAACACCGGGGAGCTGTTTTTT
J: TRBJ2-4; V: TRBV7-2; D: .; size: .; CDR3: CASSRQDGNIQYF; DNA: TGTGCCAGCAGTCGACAGGACGGGAACATTCAGTACTTC
J: TRBJ1-2; V: TRBV11-2; D: .; size: .; CDR3: CASSYQTTNYGYTF; DNA: TGTGCCAGCAGCTACCAGACAACTAACTATGGCTACACCTTC
J: TRBJ1-5; V: TRBV18; D: TRBD1; size: .; CDR3: CASSPGTGVNQPQHF; DNA: TGTGCCAGCTCACCAGGGACAGGGGTCAATCAGCCCCAGCATTTT
J: TRBJ2-3; V: TRBV7-8; D: .; size: .; CDR3: CASSHGGLLDTQYF; DNA: TGTGCCAGCAGCCACGGCGGGTTACTAGATACGCAGTATTTT
J: TRBJ1-2; V: TRBV30; D: .; size: .; CDR3: CAWSVGHQGGYTF; DNA: TGTGCCTGGAGTGTGGGACATCAGGGGGGCTACACCTTC
J: TRBJ2-2; V: TRBV6-5; D: TRBD2; size: .; CDR3: CASSYWGGSGELFF; DNA: TGTGCCAGCAGTTACTGGGGGGGGAGCGGGGAGCTGTTTTTT
J: TRBJ2-7; V: TRBV6-5; D: .; size: .; CDR3: CASSYWSGDEQYF; DNA: TGTGCCAGCAGTTACTGGTCAGGCGACGAGCAGTACTTC
J: TRBJ1-1; V: TRBV5-5; D: .; size: .; CDR3: CASSWVTHTEAFF; DNA: TGTGCCAGCAGCTGGGTGACACACACTGAAGCTTTCTTT
J: TRBJ2-5; V: TRBV10-3; D: TRBD2; size: .; CDR3: CAISESAVAGDLETQYF; DNA: TGTGCCATCAGTGAGTCGGCGGTAGCGGGGGACTTAGAGACCCAGTACTTC
J: TRBJ1-1; V: TRBV27; D: TRBD1; size: .; CDR3: CASSLWAGGHTEAFF; DNA: TGTGCCAGCAGTTTATGGGCAGGGGGTCACACTGAAGCTTTCTTT
J: TRBJ2-5; V: TRBV6-6; D: .; size: .; CDR3: CASSWNREETQYF; DNA: TGTGCCAGCAGTTGGAACAGGGAAGAGACCCAGTACTTC
J: TRBJ2-1; V: TRBV6-1; D: TRBD2; size: .; CDR3: CASSESLAGDNEQFF; DNA: TGTGCCAGCAGTGAATCGCTAGCGGGGGACAATGAGCAGTTCTTC
J: TRBJ2-3; V: TRBV4-2; D: .; size: .; CDR3: CASSPGLGSDTQYF; DNA: TGTGCCAGCAGCCCAGGACTGGGTTCGGATACGCAGTATTTT
J: TRBJ2-1; V: TRBV7-2; D: TRBD2; size: .; CDR3: CASSRTSGGVTEQFF; DNA: TGTGCCAGCAGCCGCACTAGCGGGGGGGTCACTGAGCAGTTCTTC
J: TRBJ1-1; V: TRBV7-6; D: .; size: .; CDR3: CASSFGRSGMNTEAFF; DNA: TGTGCCAGCAGCTTCGGAAGGTCAGGGATGAACACTGAAGCTTTCTTT
J: TRBJ2-5; V: TRBV5-1; D: TRBD1; size: .; CDR3: CASSSGQGIVETQYF; DNA: TGCGCCAGCAGCTCGGGACAGGGGATTGTGGAGACCCAGTACTTC
J: TRBJ2-7; V: TRBV19; D: .; size: .; CDR3: CASTLSPGGNYEQYF; DNA: TGTGCCAGTACCCTCTCTCCAGGGGGGAACTACGAGCAGTACTTC
J: TRBJ2-3; V: TRBV5-4; D: .; size: .; CDR3: CASSSRGASTDTQYF; DNA: TGTGCCAGCAGCTCGCGGGGAGCTAGCACAGATACGCAGTATTTT
J: TRBJ2-2; V: TRBV24-1; D: .; size: .; CDR3: CATSHREAGELFF; DNA: TGTGCCACCAGCCACCGAGAGGCGGGGGAGCTGTTTTTT
J: TRBJ1-6; V: TRBV19; D: .; size: .; CDR3: CASRRDSPRSSSPLHF; DNA: TGTGCCAGTAGACGGGACTCACCCAGGAGTTCCTCACCCCTCCACTTT
J: TRBJ1-1; V: TRBV15; D: .; size: once; CDR3: CATSREGFGTEAFF; DNA: TGTGCCACCAGTAGGGAGGGCTTTGGCACTGAAGCTTTCTTT
J: TRBJ1-1; V: TRBV5-4; D: .; size: few; CDR3: CASSPLTGRNTEAFF; DNA: TGTGCCAGCAGCCCCCTGACAGGAAGAAACACTGAAGCTTTCTTT
J: TRBJ2-7; V: TRBV6-5; D: .; size: .; CDR3: CASSPQGYEQYF; DNA: TGTGCCAGCAGTCCACAGGGCTACGAGCAGTACTTC
J: TRBJ2-5; V: TRBV7-2; D: TRBD2; size: .; CDR3: CASSPGGRETQYF; DNA: TGTGCCAGCAGTCCGGGGGGGCGAGAGACCCAGTACTTC